The rows below give T cell receptor beta chains drawn from one sample of a study of post-analysis software for immune sequencing data. MiXCR, applied by TCRdb to the PCR reads, yields one record per CDR3 protein. Among about 800,000 distinct CDR3 sequences, just under 30% were seen once, and the ten largest hold more than 0.45%. The specimen was blood. The receptor source for this set is a girl between 5 and 17 years old with multiple sclerosis. The CDR3 runs from the conserved cysteine through the conserved F or W. The order of the fields is V gene, J gene, clone size, D gene, CDR3 DNA, CDR3 protein. D genes are given only for firm matches. Expanded clones are given a class, and other clones once, few, many or no size at all.

V: TRBV5-1
J: TRBJ2-1
size: -
D: -
DNA: TGCGCCAGCGGGTCAGGGGGAGGTGGCAATGAGCAGTTCTTC
CDR3: CASGSGGGGNEQFF

V: TRBV9
J: TRBJ2-5
size: -
D: -
DNA: TGTGCCAGCAGCGTAGCCCGAGCGCCGGGGACCCAGTACTTC
CDR3: CASSVARAPGTQYF

V: TRBV12-3/TRBV12-4
J: TRBJ1-2
size: -
D: TRBD1
DNA: TGTGCCAGCAGTTACGGACAGGGGCTCGGCTACACCTTC
CDR3: CASSYGQGLGYTF

V: TRBV28
J: TRBJ1-6
size: few
D: -
DNA: TGTGCCCAAGGGCGGGGGAGCTCACCCCTCCACTTT
CDR3: CAQGRGSSPLHF

V: TRBV7-2
J: TRBJ2-3
size: few
D: -
DNA: TGTGCCAGCAGCTTAAGGGAGCGCTACACAGATACGCAGTATTTT
CDR3: CASSLRERYTDTQYF

V: TRBV5-6
J: TRBJ2-3
size: -
D: -
DNA: TGTGCCAGCAGCCTTCTACGCCTCGATGGGAGTCCCGATACGCAGTATTTT
CDR3: CASSLLRLDGSPDTQYF

V: TRBV28
J: TRBJ1-1
size: -
D: -
DNA: TGTGCCAGCAGTTTATACGGCGTTCCAATGAACACTGAAGCTTTCTTT
CDR3: CASSLYGVPMNTEAFF

V: TRBV6-5
J: TRBJ2-5
size: few
D: TRBD2
DNA: TGTGCCAGCAGATTCGGACTAGCGGAAGAGACCCAGTACTTC
CDR3: CASRFGLAEETQYF

V: TRBV7-9
J: TRBJ2-3
size: -
D: -
DNA: TGTGCCAGCAGCGAACCGGGACGAGATACGCAGTATTTT
CDR3: CASSEPGRDTQYF

V: TRBV29-1
J: TRBJ2-5
size: few
D: -
DNA: TGCAGCGTCGCAGGGACCACTGAAGGGACAGAGACCCAGTACTTC
CDR3: CSVAGTTEGTETQYF

V: TRBV6-5
J: TRBJ2-7
size: -
D: -
DNA: TGTGCCAGCAGTTACCGAACGGTGGGACAAGAGCAGTACTTC
CDR3: CASSYRTVGQEQYF

V: TRBV20-1
J: TRBJ2-5
size: -
D: -
DNA: TGCAGTGCTAGGACCACAGGGGAAGGGAGGTCTCAGTACTTC
CDR3: CSARTTGEGRSQYF

V: TRBV5-1
J: TRBJ2-1
size: few
D: -
DNA: TGCGCCAGCAGCTTGGTGCCTACCCAAATGGGGGGTGAGCAGTTCTTC
CDR3: CASSLVPTQMGGEQFF

V: TRBV7-2
J: TRBJ1-5
size: few
D: TRBD1
DNA: TGTGCCAGCAACAGGGAGACAGGGGCCTATCAGCCCCAGCATTTT
CDR3: CASNRETGAYQPQHF

V: TRBV29-1
J: TRBJ1-2
size: -
D: TRBD1
DNA: TGCAGCGTCAGGTGGACAGGGGAACCCTATGGCTACACCTTC
CDR3: CSVRWTGEPYGYTF

V: TRBV7-9
J: TRBJ2-1
size: few
D: -
DNA: TGTGCCAGCAGCTTCTCAGGGGCAAGAGAGCAGTTCTTC
CDR3: CASSFSGAREQFF

V: TRBV28
J: TRBJ2-1
size: -
D: -
DNA: TGTGCCAGCAGAGACTCTAAGGGGGGAGGAACCTACAATGAGCAGTTCTTC
CDR3: CASRDSKGGGTYNEQFF

V: TRBV7-2
J: TRBJ2-3
size: few
D: -
DNA: TGTGCCAGCAGCTTAGATCCTGCAGGAGATACGCAGTATTTT
CDR3: CASSLDPAGDTQYF

V: TRBV29-1
J: TRBJ1-1
size: few
D: -
DNA: TGCAGCGTGAGTACTACAGTGAACACTGAAGCTTTCTTT
CDR3: CSVSTTVNTEAFF

V: TRBV6-6
J: TRBJ2-1
size: -
D: -
DNA: TGTGCCAGCAGTTACTTCCCCTACAATGAGCAGTTCTTC
CDR3: CASSYFPYNEQFF

V: TRBV14
J: TRBJ1-1
size: once
D: -
DNA: TGTACCAGCAGCCCGTCAGGACAGCGGAACACTGAAGCTTTCTTT
CDR3: CTSSPSGQRNTEAFF

V: TRBV4-3
J: TRBJ1-2
size: once
D: -
DNA: TGCGCCGGCAGCCCCGGGACTGCTAACTATGGCTACACCTTC
CDR3: CAGSPGTANYGYTF